The 30 T cell receptor beta chains below were found in one sample sequenced in a study of blood T cell repertoires in COVID-19. This table comes from immunoSEQ multiplex PCR, and its TCRdb copy is limited to in-frame clones, with some not included. The sample includes 350,000 to 450,000 clones, about 87% of them seen just once. The sequencing sample was made of peripheral blood. The receptors stem from an older woman with COVID-19, enrolled during active disease.

The chain carries TRBV6-5 and TRBJ1-4; 8 bases map to TRBD1. The V and J ends lost 6 bases and 7 bases, in that order; junction bases with no gene match: 7. From germline, CDR1 is MNHEY and CDR2 SVGAGI. The CDR3 covers 14 residues. The CDR3 is CASSLDRVSEKLFF. CDR3 nucleotides: TGTGCCAGCAGCCTGGACAGGGTCTCTGAAAAACTGTTTTTT.

Notes on this clone: This specimen includes other DNA sequences encoding the same CDR3. The chain has TRBV5-4 and TRBJ1-1; TRBD1 matches 7 bases. Germline values: CDR1 SGHNT, CDR2 YYREEE (reference sequence). V was clipped by 0 bases and J by 4 bases; unmatched bases: 3. CDR3 size: 14 residues. The CDR3 DNA follows: TGTGCCAGCAGCTTGGGACAGGGAACCACTGAAGCTTTCTTT. Translating it yields CASSLGQGTTEAFF.

The DNA of the CDR3 is TGCGCCAGCAGCAACACCCCCCTAGCGGGGAGAACCTCCTACGAGCAGTACTTC. It is translated as CASSNTPLAGRTSYEQYF. This rearrangement joins TRBV5-1 to TRBJ2-7, with 9 bases identical to TRBD2. Germline assignment: CDR1 SGHRS and CDR2 YFSETQ. The CDR3 extends over 18 amino acids. The V segment lost 4 bases and the J segment 0 bases; nucleotides outside the gene matches: 14.

This clone showed up just once. This CDR3 is CASSGTGSQPQHF. The CDR3 coding sequence is TGTGCCAGCTCCGGGACAGGAAGCCAGCCCCAGCATTTT. The rearrangement uses TRBV27 and TRBJ1-5, with 8 bases identical to TRBD1. Germline V gene lookup returns CDR1 MNHEY and CDR2 SMNVEV (reference sequence). V was clipped by 8 bases and J by 7 bases; unmatched bases: 7. This CDR3 has 13 residues.

The V and J genes are TRBV13 and TRBJ1-1, with 11 nucleotides matching TRBD1. V lost 4 bases, J lost 8 bases, and 6 bases stayed unmatched. Germline-derived CDR1 and CDR2 are PRHDT and FYEKMQ (reference sequence). This CDR3 has 14 residues. The CDR3 bases are TGTGCCAGCAGCTCCCGGGACAGGGGGTCCGAAGCTTTCTTT. Its protein product is CASSSRDRGSEAFF. The complete variable domain, with remaining parts taken from reference TRBV13 and TRBJ1-1, reads AAGVIQSPRHLIKEKRETATLKCYPIPRHDTVYWYQQGPGQDPQFLISFYEKMQSDKGSIPDRFSAQQFSDYHSELNMSSLELGDSALYFCASSSRDRGSEAFFGQGTRLTVV.

The V gene is TRBV7-9, the J gene TRBJ1-1; TRBD1 might be the D (6 bases). The CDR3 consists of 13 residues. Germline-derived CDR1 and CDR2 are SEHNR and FQNEAQ (reference sequence). Trimming took off 6 bases at V and 4 bases at J, with 12 bases between the two ends. The CDR3 loop reads CASSPGEGTEAFF. The DNA for the CDR3 is TGTGCCAGCAGTCCAGGGGAGGGCACTGAAGCTTTCTTT.

The chain uses TRBV5-4 and TRBJ2-1; D is possibly TRBD1 (6 bases). CDR3 size: 11 residues. Germline CDR1 reads SGHNT; CDR2 reads YYREEE (reference sequence). Deletions cut 10 bases from V and 4 bases from J, with 9 bases between. Here the CDR3 reads CAGGQYNEQFF. The CDR3 nucleotides read TGTGCCGGCGGACAGTACAATGAGCAGTTCTTC.

This chain connects TRBV6-2 or TRBV6-3 to TRBJ2-7, with no clear D. The CDR3 is made up of 18 amino acids. Looked up from germline, CDR1 is MNHEY and CDR2 is SVGEGT. Trimming removed 2 bases at V and 4 bases at J, with 24 bases between. The CDR3 nucleotides read TGTGCCAGCAGTTACATCTGGGCGCGCAACGGTTTGGTTTACGAGCAGTACTTC. It specifies CASSYIWARNGLVYEQYF.

CDR3 protein: CASSLVPGSVGEAFF. CDR3 bases: TGTGCCAGCAGCTTAGTCCCAGGGTCGGTCGGCGAAGCTTTCTTT. V gene TRBV7-3 combines with J gene TRBJ1-1; weak D call: TRBD1 (5 bases). Trimming cost V 2 bases and J 8 bases, with 18 bases left between them. The length of the CDR3 is 15 residues. CDR1 SGHTA and CDR2 FQGTGA come from the germline V gene.

The chain has TRBV24-1 and TRBJ2-1, with D unresolved. The CDR3 consists of 12 residues. Germline V gene data show CDR1 as KGHDR and CDR2 as SFDVKD. Trimming took off 3 bases at V and 10 bases at J, with 9 bases between the two ends. In DNA form, the CDR3 reads TGTGCCACCAGTGATCGTAAAATCGAGCAGTTCTTC. Its protein product is CATSDRKIEQFF.

The chain recombines TRBV6-5 with TRBJ2-7, with 8 positions matching TRBD1. The CDR3 contains 16 residues. CDR1 is MNHEY, CDR2 SVGAGI, per germline. J lost 5 bases, V lost 0 bases, and 9 bases had no gene match. The CDR3 sequence is CASSYSEGQGRDEQYF. DNA for the CDR3: TGTGCCAGCAGTTACTCCGAAGGACAGGGTAGGGACGAGCAGTACTTC.

The rearrangement joins TRBV6-1 to TRBJ1-3; 12 positions agree with TRBD1. This CDR3 has 16 amino acids. J gave up 3 bases and V 4 bases, and 4 bases lay outside the gene matches. The germline CDR1 and CDR2 sequences are MNHNS and SASEGT. In DNA form, the CDR3 reads TGTGCCAGCAGTGGAGGGGACAGGGGGCTTGGAAACACCATATATTTT. As protein: CASSGGDRGLGNTIYF.

This chain joins TRBV13 and TRBJ2-3, with 9 bases that match TRBD1. J was trimmed by 7 bases and V by 4 bases; bases with no gene match: 18. The germline V gene encodes CDR1 PRHDT and CDR2 FYEKMQ (reference sequence). This CDR3 has 18 amino acids. The CDR3 loop reads CASSWSSGTGTVQHTQYF. CDR3 nucleotides: TGTGCCAGCAGCTGGAGCTCCGGGACAGGGACCGTCCAGCATACGCAGTATTTT. The entire variable domain, with the rest obtained from reference TRBV13 and TRBJ2-3, is as follows: AAGVIQSPRHLIKEKRETATLKCYPIPRHDTVYWYQQGPGQDPQFLISFYEKMQSDKGSIPDRFSAQQFSDYHSELNMSSLELGDSALYFCASSWSSGTGTVQHTQYFGPGTRLTVL.

The gene calls are TRBV7-6 and TRBJ2-7; D is unresolved. V shed 8 bases and J shed 5 bases, with 10 bases lying between them. The CDR3 spans 11 residues. The germline gives CDR1 SGHVS, CDR2 FNYEAQ. CDR3 sequence (DNA): TGTGCCAGCTCAGGCAGGCACGAGCAGTACTTC. It encodes CASSGRHEQYF. Filled out from reference TRBV7-6 and TRBJ2-7, the complete variable domain reads GAGVSQSPRYKVTKRGQDVALRCDPISGHVSLYWYRQALGQGPEFLTYFNYEAQQDKSGLPNDRFSAERPEGSISTLTIQRTEQRDSAMYRCASSGRHEQYFGPGTRLTVT.

The chain joins TRBV11-3 to TRBJ1-1; TRBD1 is a possible D gene (6 bases). The CDR3 is made up of 16 amino acids. V was cut by 5 bases and J by 1 base, with 17 bases left in between. Germline assignment: CDR1 SGHNT and CDR2 YENEEA. The CDR3 sequence is CASSPGGGRQNTEAFF. The DNA of the CDR3 is TGTGCCAGCAGCCCCGGGGGGGGCCGGCAGAACACTGAAGCTTTCTTT. The full variable domain, completed using reference TRBV11-3 and TRBJ1-1, is EAGVVQSPRYKIIEKKQPVAFWCNPISGHNTLYWYLQNLGQGPELLIRYENEEAVDDSQLPKDRFSAERLKGVDSTLKIQPAELGDSAVYLCASSPGGGRQNTEAFFGQGTRLTVV.

The chain recombines TRBV14 with TRBJ1-1, with D maybe TRBD1 (5 bases). V gave up 0 bases and J gave up 11 bases, with 16 bases separating them. Germline lookup yields CDR1 SGHDN and CDR2 FVKESK. This CDR3 has 14 residues. Here the CDR3 reads CASSQDPVGHRAFF. For the CDR3, the DNA is TGTGCCAGCAGCCAAGATCCCGTAGGTCACAGGGCTTTCTTT.

The chain combines TRBV5-1 with TRBJ2-3; 11 bases fit TRBD2. V shed 1 base and J 2 bases; nucleotides not matched to a gene: 15. Germline lookup yields CDR1 SGHRS and CDR2 YFSETQ. The CDR3 length is 20 residues. In DNA form, the CDR3 reads TGCGCCAGCAGCTTGCTTTTCCTAGCGGGGGGCCTTAACCCCACAGATACGCAGTATTTT. Its protein is CASSLLFLAGGLNPTDTQYF.

This rearrangement joins TRBV2 to TRBJ1-2; D is unclear. Germline V gene sequence: CDR1 SNHLY, CDR2 FYNNEI. Deletions cut 8 bases from V and 8 bases from J, with 15 bases between. CDR3 length: 12 residues. CDR3 amino acids: CASPGRFGGYTF. In DNA, the CDR3 is TGTGCCAGCCCGGGAAGGTTCGGCGGCTACACCTTC.

J is TRBJ1-2 and V is TRBV11-2; 10 bases map to TRBD1. V lost 5 bases to trimming and J lost 6 bases; unmatched junction nucleotides: 3. The CDR3 extends over 13 amino acids. The V gene's germline CDR1 is SGHAT and CDR2 FQNNGV. As DNA, the CDR3 is TGTGCCAGCAGCCTGGACAGGGGGAATGGCTACACCTTC. Translating it yields CASSLDRGNGYTF.

The rearrangement uses TRBV19 and TRBJ1-2, with 11 bases fitting TRBD1. J gave up 7 bases and V 7 bases, and 8 bases lay outside the gene matches. Germline V lookup: CDR1 LNHDA, CDR2 SQIVND (reference sequence). The CDR3 is made up of 14 amino acids. Written as DNA, the CDR3 is TGTGCCAGTATGGGGTACGGGACAGGGGGTGGCTACACCTTC. The encoded protein is CASMGYGTGGGYTF.

The chain employs TRBV5-1 and TRBJ1-3; TRBD1 might be the D (5 bases). Germline V gene lookup returns CDR1 SGHRS and CDR2 YFSETQ. The V end lost 6 bases, the J end lost 4 bases, and 14 bases lay between the germline ends. The CDR3 length is 14 residues. CDR3 nucleotide sequence: TGCGCCAGCACTCAGGGTTCACCCGGAAACACCATATATTTT. Protein product: CASTQGSPGNTIYF.

The chain recombines TRBV2 with TRBJ2-2, with D possibly being TRBD2 (6 bases). Per the germline V gene, CDR1 is SNHLY and CDR2 is FYNNEI. The CDR3 consists of 14 residues. V shed 8 bases and J shed 6 bases, with 16 bases lying between them. CDR3 sequence (DNA): TGTGCCAGCTTCGCTAGCCGCGGGGCCGGGGAGCTGTTTTTT. Translating it yields CASFASRGAGELFF.

The gene calls are TRBV27 and TRBJ2-3; 7 bases are a match to TRBD1. There are 16 residues in the CDR3. Germline loops: CDR1 MNHEY, CDR2 SMNVEV (reference sequence). Trimming took 2 bases from V and 3 from J; bases not matched to a gene: 8. The chain's CDR3 is CASSLTLATGTDTQYF. In DNA, the CDR3 is TGTGCCAGCAGTTTAACCCTCGCGACAGGGACAGATACGCAGTATTTT.

The chain combines TRBV5-5 with TRBJ1-2; D is ambiguous. This CDR3 region has 14 residues. Between the trimmed V and J ends, which lost 0 bases and 6 bases, there was a span of 12 bases. The germline V gene has CDR1 SGHKS and CDR2 YYEKEE (reference sequence). The CDR3 loop is CASSLAGDPDGYTF. The CDR3, as DNA: TGTGCCAGCAGCTTGGCCGGGGATCCGGATGGCTACACCTTC.

The chain joins TRBV4-1 to TRBJ1-1; tentative D call: TRBD1 (6 bases). Trimming took 1 base from V and 5 from J, leaving 14 bases between them. The CDR3 has 15 amino acids. The germline V gene has CDR1 MGHRA and CDR2 YSYEKL. The CDR3 here is CASSQAGARGTEAFF. The CDR3 DNA is TGCGCCAGCAGCCAAGCAGGGGCCCGGGGAACTGAAGCTTTCTTT.

J is TRBJ1-2 and V is TRBV14; unclear D gene. The germline V gene encodes CDR1 SGHDN and CDR2 FVKESK. This CDR3 has 15 residues. Trimming shortened V by 0 bases and J by 8 bases, and 16 bases separated the two germline ends. The CDR3 DNA is TGTGCCAGCAGCCAAGATGAGGGTCGGCCGCAGGGCTACACCTTC. It specifies CASSQDEGRPQGYTF.

The rearrangement joins TRBV19 to TRBJ1-2; 7 nucleotides align to TRBD1. CDR1 and CDR2 (germline): LNHDA, SQIVND (reference sequence). This CDR3 has 14 residues. Losses at the gene ends were 4 bases for V and 3 bases for J; bases not matched to a gene: 5. CDR3 in DNA: TGTGCCAGTAGTACACCCGGGACAGACTATGGCTACACCTTC. Protein product: CASSTPGTDYGYTF.

This chain links TRBV7-3 with TRBJ2-3, with 8 bases that match TRBD2. The CDR3 loop spans 15 amino acids. V trimming: 5 bases; J trimming: 2 bases; junction bases outside the gene matches: 6. CDR1 and CDR2 (germline): SGHTA, FQGTGA. The CDR3 region is CASSPRSGATDTQYF. The CDR3 coding sequence is TGTGCCAGCAGCCCCCGTAGCGGGGCCACAGATACGCAGTATTTT.

The CDR3 loop reads CASSRSGGSTDTQYF. In DNA form, the CDR3 reads TGTGCCAGCAGCCGGAGCGGGGGGAGCACAGATACGCAGTATTTT. V and J are TRBV7-8 and TRBJ2-3; 9 bases fit TRBD2. Per germline, CDR1 SGHVS and CDR2 FQNEAQ. The CDR3 contains 15 residues. With 5 bases clipped from V and 0 bases from J, the junction kept 3 bases outside the gene matches.

The V and J genes are TRBV5-1 and TRBJ1-2; 10 positions match TRBD1. Germline CDR1 reads SGHRS; CDR2 reads YFSETQ. The CDR3 is made up of 15 amino acids. V lost 1 base, J lost 8 bases, and 8 bases stayed unmatched. The CDR3 DNA reads as TGCGCCAGCAGCTTGTTGGTGGGGACAGGGGACGGCTACACCTTC. Translated: CASSLLVGTGDGYTF.